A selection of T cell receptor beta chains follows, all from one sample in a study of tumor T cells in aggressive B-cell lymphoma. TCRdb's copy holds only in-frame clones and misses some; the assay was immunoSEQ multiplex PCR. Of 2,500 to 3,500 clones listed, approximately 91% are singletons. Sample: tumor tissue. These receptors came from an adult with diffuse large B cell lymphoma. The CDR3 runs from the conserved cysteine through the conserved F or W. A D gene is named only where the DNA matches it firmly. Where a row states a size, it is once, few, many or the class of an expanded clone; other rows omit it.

TGTGCCAGCAGCTTGGGACTACAGAGTGAGCAGTTCTTC CASSLGLQSEQFF . TRBJ2-1 TRBV5-4 .
TGTGCCAGCAGCCCCGGGGGGCCTGGCACAGATACGCAGTATTTT CASSPGGPGTDTQYF . TRBJ2-3 TRBV7-8 once
TGTGCCAGCACCAGGGGTTACGAGCAGTACTTC CASTRGYEQYF . TRBJ2-7 TRBV6-6 .
TGTGCCAGCAGCTTAATCTTAAGCGGAGCGGGGGGCCGTGCAGATACGCAGTATTTT CASSLILSGAGGRADTQYF TRBD2 TRBJ2-3 TRBV7-8 .
TGTGCCAGTAAAAGCGGGGAGGGACGCACAGATACGCAGTATTTT CASKSGEGRTDTQYF TRBD2 TRBJ2-3 TRBV19 .
TGTGCCACCAGCAGACGACAGGGACCGGATCAGCCCCAGCATTTT CATSRRQGPDQPQHF TRBD1 TRBJ1-5 TRBV15 .
TGTGCCTGGAAACAGGGGAAAGGGAATCAGCCCCAGCATTTT CAWKQGKGNQPQHF TRBD1 TRBJ1-5 TRBV30 .
TGTGCCAGCAGTTTGGGGGGGTCTTGGGACGAGCAGTACTTC CASSLGGSWDEQYF TRBD2 TRBJ2-7 TRBV28 .
TGTGCCAGCAGGCCGGGACAGTGGTCACCCCTCCACTTT CASRPGQWSPLHF TRBD1 TRBJ1-6 TRBV27 .
TGTGCCAGTATAGGACTGGGACATAGCAATCAGCCCCAGCATTTT CASIGLGHSNQPQHF . TRBJ1-5 TRBV19 .
TGTGCCAGCAGCCAAGGGGGAGGGAAGGAAGCTTTCTTT CASSQGGGKEAFF . TRBJ1-1 TRBV4-2 .
TGCAGCGTGTGGACAGGGGAGGGTCAGCCCCAGCATTTT CSVWTGEGQPQHF TRBD1 TRBJ1-5 TRBV29-1 .
TGTGCCAGCTCACGGCAGGGTGGCAATCAGCCCCAGCATTTT CASSRQGGNQPQHF . TRBJ1-5 TRBV18 .
TGTGCCAGCTCAATCAGACAGGGAGTTTTAGATACGCAGTATTTT CASSIRQGVLDTQYF TRBD1 TRBJ2-3 TRBV18 .
TGCAGCGTTTCGGACAGTTATTATGGCTACACCTTC CSVSDSYYGYTF . TRBJ1-2 TRBV29-1 .
TGCGCCAGCAGCTTAACTAGCGGGGAGTACAATGAGCAGTTCTTC CASSLTSGEYNEQFF TRBD2 TRBJ2-1 TRBV5-1 .
TGTGCCAGCTCATTAGGGACTAGCGGGCAAGAGACCCAGTACTTC CASSLGTSGQETQYF TRBD2 TRBJ2-5 TRBV9 .
TGTGCCAGCTCACTCCGACAGGGGGCGGGCGACGAGCAGTACTTC CASSLRQGAGDEQYF TRBD1 TRBJ2-7 TRBV18 once